The 30 T cell receptor beta chains below all came from one sample that was sequenced in a study of radiotherapy plus CTLA-4 blockade in lung cancer. Measured with immunoSEQ multiplex PCR; TCRdb has only the in-frame clones, and not every one. This repertoire shows more than 90,000 clones, 81% found once; its top ten account for roughly 3.5%. The input for sequencing was peripheral blood, taken from a patient treated with radiotherapy plus ipilimumab. These receptors all stem from a human donor with non-small cell lung cancer that progressed on radiotherapy plus ipilimumab. Some clones in this sample may be carry-over from other donors' samples.

The gene calls are TRBV2 and TRBJ2-3, with 8 bases identical to TRBD1. This CDR3 comprises 16 residues. Germline loops: CDR1 SNHLY, CDR2 FYNNEI. V lost 5 bases and J lost 8; bases outside the gene matches: 15. In DNA form, the CDR3 reads TGTGCCAGCAGTAACCAACGGACAGGGAAGGAGCTTACGCAGTATTTT. Protein sequence: CASSNQRTGKELTQYF. Based on the CDR3 plus reference TRBV2 and TRBJ2-3, the full variable domain is EPEVTQTPSHQVTQMGQEVILRCVPISNHLYFYWYRQILGQKVEFLVSFYNNEISEKSEIFDDQFSVERPDGSNFTLKIRSTKLEDSAMYFCASSNQRTGKELTQYFGPGTRLTVL.

The rearrangement uses TRBV9 and TRBJ1-1; TRBD1 matches at 10 bases. This CDR3 spans 15 amino acids. The germline CDR1 and CDR2 sequences are SGDLS and YYNGEE. The trim removed 2 bases at V and 6 bases at J, leaving 7 bases unmatched. For the CDR3, the DNA is TGTGCCAGCAGCGTTGAGGGACAGGGGATGGCTGAAGCTTTCTTT. It translates to CASSVEGQGMAEAFF.

V is TRBV5-1 and J is TRBJ2-7; no clear D gene. V lost 4 bases and J 1 base, leaving 9 bases between the germline ends. The CDR3 is 13 residues long. Germline V CDR1 and CDR2: SGHRS, YFSETQ. CDR3 sequence: CASSPDGSYEQYF. In nucleotides, the CDR3 is TGCGCCAGCAGCCCCGACGGTTCCTACGAGCAGTACTTC.

This clone was detected once. The rearrangement links TRBV10-3 to TRBJ2-5; a weak D match, TRBD1 (5 bases). Deletions cut 7 bases from V and 1 base from J, with 22 bases between. CDR3 length: 17 residues. Germline V gene data show CDR1 as ENHRY and CDR2 as SYGVKD. CDR3 nucleotide sequence: TGTGCCATCAAAGGGGAACTCAGTCTTCGATCCCAAGAGACCCAGTACTTC. Its translation: CAIKGELSLRSQETQYF.

This clone was seen more than once but under ten times. The chain recombines TRBV18 with TRBJ1-3; D is uncertain. With 2 bases removed from V and 0 bases from J, the gap between germline ends came to 11 bases. Per the germline V gene, CDR1 is KGHSH and CDR2 is LQKENI. This CDR3 has 16 amino acids. The chain's CDR3 is CASSPLHTSSGNTIYF. The DNA for the CDR3 is TGTGCCAGCTCACCATTACACACTAGCTCTGGAAACACCATATATTTT.

The chain has TRBV9 and TRBJ2-3; D is unclear. Trimming removed 0 bases from V and 2 bases from J, with 7 bases in between. Germline CDR1 is SGDLS and CDR2 is YYNGEE. This CDR3 is 14 amino acids long. CDR3 coding DNA: TGTGCCAGCAGCGTAGTTGACTTCACAGATACGCAGTATTTT. Translating gives CASSVVDFTDTQYF.

Comment on this clone: The same CDR3 is also encoded by other DNA sequences in this sample. The gene calls are TRBV5-1 and TRBJ1-2; D call uncertain. From germline, CDR1 is SGHRS and CDR2 YFSETQ. This CDR3 region has 13 residues. The V gene lost 2 bases and the J gene lost 2 bases, with 7 bases spanning the gap. In DNA form, the CDR3 reads TGCGCCAGCAGCTTAGTCGGCAACTATGGCTACACCTTC. Protein product: CASSLVGNYGYTF.

The chain carries TRBV5-1 and TRBJ2-5, with 7 bases matching TRBD1. CDR3 length: 14 amino acids. Trimming took 4 bases from V and 3 from J; bases not matched to a gene: 6. The germline V gene encodes CDR1 SGHRS and CDR2 YFSETQ. The CDR3 here is CASSRQGREETQYF. The CDR3 nucleotides are TGCGCCAGCAGCCGACAGGGTCGGGAAGAGACCCAGTACTTC.

This chain uses TRBV6-6 with TRBJ1-2; the D gene is possibly TRBD1 (5 bases). Germline V gene lookup returns CDR1 MNHNY and CDR2 SVGAGI (reference sequence). V was clipped by 6 bases and J by 7 bases, with 18 bases between them. The CDR3 spans 14 residues. DNA for the CDR3: TGTGCCAGCAGGCGGGACGTTCAGTCGGGTGGCTACACCTTC. It translates to CASRRDVQSGGYTF.

The J gene is TRBJ1-2, the V gene TRBV11-2; 9 positions agree with TRBD1. The V segment lost 3 bases and the J segment 5 bases; nucleotides outside the gene matches: 13. CDR3 size: 17 residues. CDR1 is SGHAT and CDR2 is FQNNGV in the germline V gene. DNA of the CDR3: TGTGCCAGCAGCTTGGGGACAGGGCTAGAAGGGGTGTATGGCTACACCTTC. It specifies CASSLGTGLEGVYGYTF.

This chain links TRBV5-1 with TRBJ1-1; no reliable D call. The ends were cut back, 2 bases at V and 1 base at J, with 6 bases in the middle. CDR1 SGHRS and CDR2 YFSETQ come from the germline V gene. There are 13 residues in the CDR3. This CDR3 reads CASSFSGNTEAFF. As DNA, the CDR3 is TGCGCCAGCAGCTTCTCAGGGAACACTGAAGCTTTCTTT.

The CDR3 region has the DNA TGTGCCAGCAGCGTAGGGGGGACTCGCGAATACAATGAGCAGTTCTTC. It translates to CASSVGGTREYNEQFF. This chain links TRBV9 with TRBJ2-1; a weak D match, TRBD2 (6 bases). The CDR3 extends over 16 amino acids. V lost 0 bases to trimming and J lost 4 bases, with 14 bases between them. CDR1 and CDR2 (germline): SGDLS, YYNGEE.

The chain links TRBV29-1 to TRBJ1-4; D is uncertain. The V end was cut by 6 bases, the J end by 6 bases, with 14 bases between. Germline-derived CDR1 and CDR2 are SQVTM and ANQGSEA. This CDR3 is built from 13 residues. The CDR3 DNA is TGCAGCGTATCTAAAGACTGGGATGAAAAACTGTTTTTT. Protein sequence: CSVSKDWDEKLFF.

This chain links TRBV7-9 with TRBJ2-5; D perhaps matches TRBD1 (5 bases). Gene TRBJ2-7 matches the end of the DNA better, so the J call may be wrong. CDR3 size: 13 residues. Looked up from germline, CDR1 is SEHNR and CDR2 is FQNEAQ (reference sequence). This CDR3 is CASSEVGAYEQYF. The CDR3 DNA reads as TGTGCCAGCAGCGAGGTAGGGGCCTACGAGCAGTACTTC.

This clone occurred once. V and J are TRBV14 and TRBJ2-5, with D maybe TRBD1 (5 bases). The CDR3 runs 15 residues. V was pared by 1 base and J by 0 bases, with 9 bases between. CDR1 and CDR2 from the germline V gene are SGHDN and FVKESK. CDR3: CASSQGRGNQETQYF. CDR3 sequence (DNA): TGTGCCAGCAGCCAAGGAAGGGGAAACCAAGAGACCCAGTACTTC.

V and J are TRBV7-3 and TRBJ1-2; possibly TRBD1 for D (6 bases). With 4 bases removed from V and 6 bases from J, the gap between germline ends came to 12 bases. There are 13 residues in the CDR3. Germline V gene sequence: CDR1 SGHTA, CDR2 FQGTGA. CDR3 DNA: TGTGCCAGCAGCTCGCGAGAGGGGGATGGCTACACCTTC. Its protein is CASSSREGDGYTF.

The CDR3 DNA is TGTGCCTGGAGTGGAGGGACAGGGAATTCTGGGGCCAACGTCCTGACTTTC. Its translation: CAWSGGTGNSGANVLTF. This chain links TRBV30 with TRBJ2-6; the match to TRBD1 covers 9 bases. There are 17 residues in the CDR3. V trimming: 1 base; J trimming: 1 base; junction bases outside the gene matches: 5. Germline values: CDR1 GTSNPN, CDR2 SVGIG (reference sequence). The whole variable domain, filled in from reference TRBV30 and TRBJ2-6, reads SQTIHQWPATLVQPVGSPLSLECTVEGTSNPNLYWYRQAAGRGLQLLFYSVGIGQISSEVPQNLSASRPQDRQFILSSKKLLLSDSGFYLCAWSGGTGNSGANVLTFGAGSRLTVL.

For the CDR3, the DNA is TGTGCCAGCAGTGAGACAGGGGAGTCACGTCAGCCCCAGCATTTT. The encoded protein is CASSETGESRQPQHF. The chain is built from TRBV2 and TRBJ1-5; TRBD1 matches at 8 bases. The germline V gene has CDR1 SNHLY and CDR2 FYNNEI. The CDR3 is 15 residues long. J was trimmed by 6 bases and V by 3 bases; bases with no gene match: 7.

In this sample, this clone turned up a few times. J is TRBJ2-5 and V is TRBV7-8; D unclear. The CDR3 is 11 residues long. Trimming pared 4 bases from V and 7 bases from J, leaving 7 bases between. The germline gives CDR1 SGHVS, CDR2 FQNEAQ. CDR3 sequence reads: CASSWLGTQYF. CDR3 bases: TGTGCCAGCAGCTGGCTCGGGACCCAGTACTTC.

This clone was observed a single time. The J gene is TRBJ2-7, the V gene TRBV27, with 8 positions matching TRBD1. Germline values: CDR1 MNHEY, CDR2 SMNVEV (reference sequence). This CDR3 contains 13 residues. The junction had 7 bases not matched to a gene; V was cut back by 5 bases and J by 7 bases. The CDR3 DNA reads TGTGCCAGCAGTATTCAGGGGGCGCGGGAGCAGTACTTC. It yields the protein CASSIQGAREQYF.

V and J are TRBV5-1 and TRBJ2-5; no firm D call. Trimming pared 0 bases from V and 5 bases from J, leaving 11 bases between. In germline, CDR1 is SGHRS, CDR2 YFSETQ. The CDR3 loop spans 14 amino acids. CDR3 sequence: CASSLALGRETQYF. CDR3 nucleotides: TGCGCCAGCAGCTTGGCCCTGGGTCGGGAGACCCAGTACTTC.

V is TRBV7-9 and J is TRBJ2-1, with D uncertain. From germline, CDR1 is SEHNR and CDR2 FQNEAQ (reference sequence). The V and J ends lost 1 base and 1 base respectively, with 14 bases between them. The CDR3 has 17 amino acids. The CDR3: CASSLELGQVSYNEQFF. The DNA for the CDR3 is TGTGCCAGCAGCTTAGAGCTCGGCCAGGTATCCTACAATGAGCAGTTCTTC. Combining the CDR3 with reference TRBV7-9 and TRBJ2-1 gives the whole variable domain DTGVSQNPRHKITKRGQNVTFRCDPISEHNRLYWYRQTLGQGPEFLTYFQNEAQLEKSRLLSDRFSAERPKGSFSTLEIQRTEQGDSAMYLCASSLELGQVSYNEQFFGPGTRLTVL.

The rearrangement links TRBV4-2 to TRBJ2-3; 14 bases map to TRBD2. The germline V gene has CDR1 LGHNA and CDR2 YNFKEQ. This CDR3 has 15 amino acids. V was clipped by 4 bases and J by 4 bases; unmatched bases: 1. CDR3 in DNA: TGTGCCAGCAGCCCGGGACTAGCGGGGGCAGATACGCAGTATTTT. This gives the protein CASSPGLAGADTQYF.

This clone was recorded once. The chain uses TRBV7-9 and TRBJ2-1; possibly TRBD1 for D (6 bases). Trimming pared 1 base from V and 8 bases from J, leaving 12 bases between. CDR1 and CDR2 from the germline V gene are SEHNR and FQNEAQ (reference sequence). This CDR3 comprises 14 residues. The CDR3 reads CASSLVQGNDEQFF. In DNA form, the CDR3 reads TGTGCCAGCAGCTTAGTTCAGGGGAATGATGAGCAGTTCTTC.

The rearrangement links TRBV5-1 to TRBJ1-6, with no clear D. V was clipped by 2 bases and J by 5 bases, with 8 bases between them. The CDR3 runs 14 residues. Germline CDR1 SGHRS, CDR2 YFSETQ. CDR3 sequence (DNA): TGCGCCAGCAGCTTCGGCTTTCATAATTCACCCCTCCACTTT. Protein sequence: CASSFGFHNSPLHF.

The genes are TRBV21-1 and TRBJ2-3; the table gives TRBD2 as D, unverified against the DNA. TRBV21-1 is tagged as a pseudogene. The CDR3 consists of 15 residues. As DNA, the CDR3 is TGTGCCAGCAGCAAGGGCCTAGCGGTCCCAGATACGCAGTATTTT. Protein sequence: CASSKGLAVPDTQYF.

The V gene is TRBV6-5, the J gene TRBJ2-7, with D perhaps matching TRBD2 (5 bases). The CDR3 is made up of 13 amino acids. CDR1 and CDR2 (germline): MNHEY, SVGAGI. The V and J ends lost 6 bases and 4 bases respectively, with 13 bases between them. DNA of the CDR3: TGTGCCAGCAGATCTCCCGGACTTTACGAGCAGTACTTC. Residues: CASRSPGLYEQYF.

The chain is built from TRBV6-6 and TRBJ2-1; D uncertain. The CDR3 has 13 amino acids. Germline V lookup: CDR1 MNHNY, CDR2 SVGAGI (reference sequence). With 3 bases removed from V and 3 bases from J, the gap between germline ends came to 6 bases. In nucleotides, the CDR3 is TGTGCCAGCAGTTATAGTGTCTACAATGAGCAGTTCTTC. This sequence encodes CASSYSVYNEQFF.

This chain connects TRBV20-1 to TRBJ1-2; D gene unclear. From germline, CDR1 is DFQATT and CDR2 SNEGSKA (reference sequence). Trimming cost V 6 bases and J 8 bases, with 10 bases left between them. The CDR3 sequence is 10 residues long. CDR3 nucleotides: TGCAGTGCCCACGGAGGCGGCTACACCTTC. As protein: CSAHGGGYTF.

This sequence joins TRBV5-1 and TRBJ1-2; no clear D gene. This CDR3 comprises 14 residues. Germline V CDR1 and CDR2: SGHRS, YFSETQ. Trimming left V 0 bases short and J 4 bases short, with 10 bases between. CDR3 in amino acids: CASSLAEGPYGYTF. CDR3 bases: TGCGCCAGCAGCTTGGCCGAGGGTCCCTATGGCTACACCTTC. The variable domain in full, completed from reference TRBV5-1 and TRBJ1-2, reads KAGVTQTPRYLIKTRGQQVTLSCSPISGHRSVSWYQQTPGQGLQFLFEYFSETQRNKGNFPGRFSGRQFSNSRSEMNVSTLELGDSALYLCASSLAEGPYGYTFGSGTRLTVV.